The 21 T cell receptor beta chains below all came from one sample that was sequenced in a study of blood T cell repertoires in COVID-19. The method was immunoSEQ multiplex PCR; TCRdb's version includes in-frame clones alone and lacks a portion of them. Of a few hundred thousand clones listed, around four fifths were seen once; the top ten hold 4.2%. The sample consisted of peripheral blood. These receptors originate from a man aged 60 to 75 with acute or convalescent COVID-19.

This chain uses TRBV12-3 or TRBV12-4 with TRBJ1-2, with D possibly TRBD1 on 6 matching bases. With 7 bases removed from V and 3 bases from J, the gap between germline ends came to 12 bases. The CDR3 is made up of 13 amino acids. The CDR3 nucleotides read TGTGCCAGCACCCTACAGGGCTACTATGGCTACACCTTC. Protein product: CASTLQGYYGYTF.

This clone has a handful of counts. The chain combines TRBV7-9 with TRBJ2-1, with 11 bases aligning to TRBD1. The V and J ends lost 6 bases and 9 bases, in that order; junction bases with no gene match: 10. This CDR3 has 15 amino acids. In germline, CDR1 is SEHNR, CDR2 FQNEAQ (reference sequence). The DNA for the CDR3 is TGTGCCAGCAGTCCGGACAGGGGGCTTGTTGGTGAGCAGTTCTTC. Translation gives CASSPDRGLVGEQFF. The whole variable domain, filled in from reference TRBV7-9 and TRBJ2-1, reads DTGVSQNPRHKITKRGQNVTFRCDPISEHNRLYWYRQTLGQGPEFLTYFQNEAQLEKSRLLSDRFSAERPKGSFSTLEIQRTEQGDSAMYLCASSPDRGLVGEQFFGPGTRLTVL.

V gene TRBV6-1 combines with J gene TRBJ1-2, with 11 bases matching TRBD1. The CDR3 is 15 residues long. Germline lookup yields CDR1 MNHNS and CDR2 SASEGT. The J segment lost 8 bases and the V segment lost 1 base, leaving 6 bases of the junction unmatched. The CDR3 region is CASSEGLGQGGGYTF. The CDR3 nucleotides are TGTGCCAGCAGTGAAGGCCTGGGACAGGGGGGCGGCTACACCTTC.

The V and J genes are TRBV6-6 and TRBJ2-7; tentatively, D is TRBD2 (6 bases). The CDR3 runs to 12 residues. V was shortened by 7 bases and J by 2 bases, with 9 bases between the two germline ends. Per germline, CDR1 MNHNY and CDR2 SVGAGI (reference sequence). For the CDR3, the DNA is TGTGCCAGCATGGGGGGAGCCTACGAGCAGTACTTC. This translates into CASMGGAYEQYF.

This chain uses TRBV19 with TRBJ2-4, with 8 bases aligning to TRBD1. Germline assignment: CDR1 LNHDA and CDR2 SQIVND (reference sequence). CDR3 size: 14 residues. The V and J ends lost 5 bases and 6 bases, in that order; junction bases with no gene match: 6. CDR3 sequence reads: CASSSQTGVNIQYF. CDR3 DNA: TGTGCCAGTAGTTCACAGACAGGGGTAAACATTCAGTACTTC.

This clone was seen many times. The gene calls are TRBV5-5 and TRBJ1-6, with 7 bases lining up with TRBD1. The CDR3 has 15 amino acids. Germline-derived CDR1 and CDR2 are SGHKS and YYEKEE (reference sequence). V trimming: 3 bases; J trimming: 7 bases; junction bases outside the gene matches: 7. The CDR3, as DNA: TGTGCCAGCAGCTCCCTGACAGGGAGAAATTCACCCCTCCACTTT. Translated: CASSSLTGRNSPLHF.

Details on this clone: The DNA is omitted, as the CDR3 cannot be located on it reliably, and the CDR3 follows TCRdb's listing. The chain couples TRBV21-1 to TRBJ2-3; TRBD2, the table's D call, lacks a check against the DNA. TRBV21-1 corresponds to a pseudogene. Both ends counted, the CDR3 spans 12 residues. CDR3 loop: CAWGDGADTQYF.

The J gene is TRBJ2-3, the V gene TRBV5-1, with 8 nucleotides matching TRBD2. The trim removed 0 bases at V and 2 bases at J, leaving 5 bases unmatched. The CDR3 is 16 amino acids. Germline values: CDR1 SGHRS, CDR2 YFSETQ. The CDR3 coding sequence is TGCGCCAGCAGCTTGGTGGTGACTAGCGACACAGATACGCAGTATTTT. It translates to CASSLVVTSDTDTQYF.

About this clone: A junction end diverges from the germline sequence, so it may reflect a read error. V is TRBV7-7 and J is TRBJ2-3; possible D gene TRBD2, 6 bases. Germline CDR1 is SSHAT and CDR2 is FNYEAQ (reference sequence). There are 13 residues in the CDR3. In DNA form, the CDR3 reads TGTGCTAGCAGCTTAGCGGAGGGAGATACGCAGTATTTT. This sequence encodes CASSLAEGDTQYF.

The chain joins TRBV30 to TRBJ1-1, with D hard to call. Germline V gene sequence: CDR1 GTSNPN, CDR2 SVGIG (reference sequence). This CDR3 comprises 15 residues. Deletions cut 2 bases from V and 0 bases from J, with 13 bases between. The CDR3 loop is CAWSPHSLMNTEAFF. In DNA, the CDR3 is TGTGCCTGGAGTCCCCACAGTCTCATGAACACTGAAGCTTTCTTT.

The V call is TRBV21-1, the J call TRBJ1-3. TRBV21-1 is a pseudogene locus. The CDR3 spans 20 residues. This chain's CDR3 is CASSPGKTRAGTSSGNTIYF. The CDR3, as DNA: TGTGCCAGCAGCCCTGGGAAGACGCGGGCAGGGACTAGCTCTGGAAACACCATATATTTT.

V gene TRBV6-5 combines with J gene TRBJ1-6; possibly TRBD1 for D (5 bases). Per germline, CDR1 MNHEY and CDR2 SVGAGI. Between the trimmed V and J ends, which lost 8 bases and 9 bases, there was a span of 14 bases. The CDR3 contains 13 residues. The CDR3 DNA sequence: TGTGCCAGCGGGGGGGAAGTGATTTCACCCCTCCACTTT. As protein: CASGGEVISPLHF.

The chain is built from TRBV18 and TRBJ2-7, with 10 bases fitting TRBD1. With 6 bases clipped from V and 3 bases from J, the junction kept 8 bases outside the gene matches. The CDR3 has 15 amino acids. Per germline, CDR1 KGHSH and CDR2 LQKENI. The CDR3 DNA follows: TGTGCCAGCTCGTCTGCCGGGACAGGGGTCTACGAGCAGTACTTC. This codes for CASSSAGTGVYEQYF.

The chain employs TRBV7-3 and TRBJ2-7, with 8 bases aligning to TRBD2. The CDR3 extends over 15 amino acids. Germline V gene data show CDR1 as SGHTA and CDR2 as FQGTGA. Trimming took 5 bases from V and 2 from J; bases not matched to a gene: 8. CDR3 in amino acids: CASSIKTSAPYEQYF. The CDR3 bases are TGTGCCAGCAGCATAAAGACTAGCGCTCCCTACGAGCAGTACTTC.

Remarks on this clone: The junction departs from the called germline gene at one end, perhaps through a read error. This rearrangement joins TRBV7-7 to TRBJ2-1; D possibly corresponds to TRBD1 (5 bases). Per the germline V gene, CDR1 is SSHAT and CDR2 is FNYEAQ (reference sequence). This CDR3 is 15 amino acids long. Here the CDR3 DNA reads TGTGCTAGCAGCCCGCAGGGCGGACGCTACAATGAGCAGTTCTTC. It is translated as CASSPQGGRYNEQFF.

The chain recombines TRBV15 with TRBJ1-4; D perhaps matches TRBD1 (5 bases). Germline V gene data show CDR1 as LNHNV and CDR2 as YYDKDF (reference sequence). Trimming shortened V by 0 bases and J by 3 bases, and 11 bases separated the two germline ends. The length of the CDR3 is 16 residues. The CDR3 here is CATSRDSGGANEKLFF. The DNA of the CDR3 is TGTGCCACCAGCAGAGATTCGGGAGGGGCTAATGAAAAACTGTTTTTT.

V and J are TRBV6-5 and TRBJ1-3, with 7 bases aligning to TRBD1. V lost 2 bases and J lost 4; bases outside the gene matches: 5. The CDR3 length is 15 residues. Germline assignment: CDR1 MNHEY and CDR2 SVGAGI. The CDR3 loop reads CASSYKGARGNTIYF. Here the CDR3 DNA reads TGTGCCAGCAGTTACAAGGGGGCGCGGGGAAACACCATATATTTT.

The chain is built from TRBV7-2 and TRBJ2-2; TRBD2 might be the D (5 bases). V dropped 1 base and J dropped 7 bases, with 13 bases sitting between them. Germline V gene sequence: CDR1 SGHTA, CDR2 FQGNSA. The CDR3 is 15 amino acids. DNA of the CDR3: TGTGCCAGCAGCTTAGGGAGGTGGACGGGCGGGGAGCTGTTTTTT. Its protein product is CASSLGRWTGGELFF.

The chain links TRBV7-3 to TRBJ2-1; TRBD1 matches 9 bases. CDR1 SGHTA and CDR2 FQGTGA come from the germline V gene. The V segment lost 2 bases and the J segment 3 bases; nucleotides outside the gene matches: 2. This CDR3 spans 15 amino acids. CDR3 loop: CASSLEGQGYNEQFF. The CDR3 nucleotides are TGTGCCAGCAGCTTAGAGGGACAGGGCTACAATGAGCAGTTCTTC.

V is TRBV7-3 and J is TRBJ2-1; 12 bases line up with TRBD2. This CDR3 region has 15 residues. In germline, CDR1 is SGHTA, CDR2 FQGTGA. V lost 5 bases, J lost 6 bases, and 5 bases stayed unmatched. The CDR3 sequence: CASSPSSGRANEQFF. The CDR3 coding sequence is TGTGCCAGCAGCCCCTCTAGCGGGAGGGCCAATGAGCAGTTCTTC.

Points on this clone: This sample includes further DNA sequences coding for the same CDR3. The chain carries TRBV10-3 and TRBJ2-2; TRBD2 aligns across 8 bases. Unmatched junction bases numbered 2, after V lost 4 bases and J lost 1 base. This CDR3 has 15 amino acids. From germline, CDR1 is ENHRY and CDR2 SYGVKD. CDR3 sequence (DNA): TGTGCCATCAGTGGGAGCGGGGGGAACACCGGGGAGCTGTTTTTT. It encodes CAISGSGGNTGELFF.